The entry that follows covers one T cell receptor beta chain sequence. This record comes from a study of regulatory T cells in long-lasting Graves disease. Study summary: Those Graves' patients who were newly diagnosed had been on antithyroid drugs under 3 months.

HTBI primers from iRepertoire and Arm-PCR of CDR3 regions yielded the TCR beta libraries. In the authors' workflow: The samples yielded about 63 TRBV and around 15 TRBJ segments. TCRdb re-derived calls from the multiplex PCR reads in MiXCR, one entry per CDR3 protein. In this record, the V and J calls reflect TCRdb's handling and not the investigators' own analysis. Of under 400,000 distinct CDR3 sequences listed, approximately 15% are singletons. Time point described: newly diagnosed GD, antithyroid drugs for less than 3 months. After RNA was extracted from PBMCs, the TCR library was made from it. This CDR3 comprises 13 residues. CDR1 is DFQATT and CDR2 is SNEGSKA in the germline V gene (reference sequence). V dropped 7 bases and J dropped 2 bases, with 13 bases sitting between them. These same data were also listed under a study on T cells in Graves' hyperthyroidism and ophthalmopathy.

The gene calls are TRBV20-1 and TRBJ2-3; perhaps TRBD2 as D (7 bases). Sequencing used peripheral blood mononuclear cells (PBMCs), obtained at new diagnosis, from a patient treated with antithyroid drugs. The TCR comes from a man aged 35-49 years with Graves disease. CDR3 DNA: TGCAGTGTTTTAGGGGGGGTCACAGATACGCAGTATTTT. This encodes CSVLGGVTDTQYF.